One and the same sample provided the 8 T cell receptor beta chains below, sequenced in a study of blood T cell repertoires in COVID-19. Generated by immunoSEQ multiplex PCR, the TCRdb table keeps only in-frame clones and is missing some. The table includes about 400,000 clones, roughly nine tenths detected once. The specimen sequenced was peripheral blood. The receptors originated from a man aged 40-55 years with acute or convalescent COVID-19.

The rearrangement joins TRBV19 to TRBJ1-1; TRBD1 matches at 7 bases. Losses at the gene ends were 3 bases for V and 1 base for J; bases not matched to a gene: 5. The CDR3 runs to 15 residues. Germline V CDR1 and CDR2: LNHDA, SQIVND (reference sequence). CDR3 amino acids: CASSIPGQRNTEAFF. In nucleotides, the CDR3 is TGTGCCAGTAGTATTCCGGGACAGCGGAACACTGAAGCTTTCTTT.

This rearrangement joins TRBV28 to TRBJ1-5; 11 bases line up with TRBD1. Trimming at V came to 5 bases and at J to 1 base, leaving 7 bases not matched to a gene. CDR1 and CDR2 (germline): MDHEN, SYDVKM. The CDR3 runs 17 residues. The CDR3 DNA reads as TGTGCCAGCAGTCCCTACCGGGACAGGGGGAGCAATCAGCCCCAGCATTTT. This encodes CASSPYRDRGSNQPQHF.

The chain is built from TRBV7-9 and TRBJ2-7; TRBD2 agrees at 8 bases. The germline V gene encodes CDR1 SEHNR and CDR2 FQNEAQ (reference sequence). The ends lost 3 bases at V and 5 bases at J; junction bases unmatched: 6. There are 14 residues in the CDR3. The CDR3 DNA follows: TGTGCCAGCAGCTTTCAGCGGGAGAGAAACGAGCAGTACTTC. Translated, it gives CASSFQRERNEQYF. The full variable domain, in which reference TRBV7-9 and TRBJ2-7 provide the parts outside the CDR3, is DTGVSQNPRHKITKRGQNVTFRCDPISEHNRLYWYRQTLGQGPEFLTYFQNEAQLEKSRLLSDRFSAERPKGSFSTLEIQRTEQGDSAMYLCASSFQRERNEQYFGPGTRLTVT.

The CDR3 is CASSPTGSYNSPLHF. The CDR3, as DNA: TGTGCCAGCAGCCCCACCGGGTCCTATAATTCACCCCTCCACTTT. This chain uses TRBV3-1 (or the pseudogene TRBV3-2) with TRBJ1-6; D remains unclear. Trimming stripped 4 bases from V and 1 base from J, with 8 bases between. From germline, CDR1 is LGHDT and CDR2 YNNKEL (reference sequence). CDR3 length: 15 amino acids.

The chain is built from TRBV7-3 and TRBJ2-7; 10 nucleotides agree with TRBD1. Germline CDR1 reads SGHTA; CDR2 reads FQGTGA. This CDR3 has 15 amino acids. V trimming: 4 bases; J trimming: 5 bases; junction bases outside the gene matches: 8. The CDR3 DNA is TGTGCCAGCAGCTCGAGCGGACAGGGGGTCCACGAGCAGTACTTC. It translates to CASSSSGQGVHEQYF.

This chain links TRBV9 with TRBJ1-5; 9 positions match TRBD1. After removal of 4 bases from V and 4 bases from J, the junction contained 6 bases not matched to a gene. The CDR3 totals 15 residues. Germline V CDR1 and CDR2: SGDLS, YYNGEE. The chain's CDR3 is CASSPPGQGNQPQHF. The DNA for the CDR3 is TGTGCCAGCAGCCCACCGGGACAGGGAAATCAGCCCCAGCATTTT.

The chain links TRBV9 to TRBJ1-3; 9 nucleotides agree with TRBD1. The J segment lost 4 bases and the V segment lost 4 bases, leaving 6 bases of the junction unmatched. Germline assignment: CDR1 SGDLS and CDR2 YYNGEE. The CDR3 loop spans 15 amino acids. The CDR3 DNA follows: TGTGCCAGCAGCAGCTCGACAGGGGGAGGAAACACCATATATTTT. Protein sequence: CASSSSTGGGNTIYF. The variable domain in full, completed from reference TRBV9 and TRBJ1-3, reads DSGVTQTPKHLITATGQRVTLRCSPRSGDLSVYWYQQSLDQGLQFLIQYYNGEERAKGNILERFSAQQFPDLHSELNLSSLELGDSALYFCASSSSTGGGNTIYFGEGSWLTVV.

CDR3 sequence: CASSLGAGGNQPQHF. The CDR3 DNA follows: TGTGCCAGCAGCTTAGGGGCAGGGGGTAATCAGCCCCAGCATTTT. The V gene is TRBV7-6, the J gene TRBJ1-5; 7 positions match TRBD1. V shed 1 base and J 4 bases; nucleotides not matched to a gene: 4. From germline, CDR1 is SGHVS and CDR2 FNYEAQ. The CDR3 runs to 15 residues.